This T cell receptor (beta chain) was recovered during a study of blood T cell repertoires in COVID-19. On the study more broadly: Either two negative PCRs, clearance, or symptom resolution qualified Cohort 3 donors as recovered. T cells, B-cell-depleted T cells, or PBMCs supplied cDNA or gDNA.

Germline V CDR1 and CDR2: LNHNV, YYDKDF (reference sequence). The length of the CDR3 is 16 residues. After removal of 0 bases from V and 4 bases from J, the junction contained 8 bases not matched to a gene. The method was immunoSEQ multiplex PCR; TCRdb's version includes in-frame clones alone and lacks a portion of them. The table shows 330,000 or so clones, with approximately 89% occurring only once. Sequences were obtained from PBMCs or T cells enriched from blood (not recorded which). The J gene is TRBJ2-5, the V gene TRBV15; 7 bases are shared with TRBD2. This receptor was identified in a man between 35 and 55 years old in a cohort exposed to, infected with or recovered from COVID-19 (not recorded which). CDR3 sequence reads: CATSRDLATGGETQYF. The CDR3 DNA is TGTGCCACCAGCAGAGACCTTGCAACGGGGGGAGAGACCCAGTACTTC. Together with reference TRBV15 and TRBJ2-5, the CDR3 gives the full variable domain: DAMVIQNPRYQVTQFGKPVTLSCSQTLNHNVMYWYQQKSSQAPKLLFHYYDKDFNNEADTPDNFQSRRPNTSFCFLDIRSPGLGDTAMYLCATSRDLATGGETQYFGPGTRLLVL.